The entry below gives a single TCR beta chain sequence along with its context. This sample was included in a study of relationships among human T cell subsets. The T cell receptor alpha and beta CDR3 regions were amplified from mRNA by semiquantitative ARM-PCR. Exponential amplification used communal superprimers after tagged nested gene-specific primers in ARM-PCR. TCRdb fed the multiplex PCR reads into MiXCR, producing one record per CDR3 protein. The sample has thousands of distinct CDR3 sequences, roughly 54% seen once. Anti-CD45RO beads selected memory T cells out of the CD45RA-negative fraction. T cell subsets were isolated with magnetic beads coated with subset-specific monoclonal antibodies. This CDR3 has 14 residues. CDR1 is SEHNR and CDR2 is FQNEAQ in the germline V gene (reference sequence). Trimming cost V 2 bases and J 5 bases, with 9 bases left between them.

The source of this sequence is a man aged 35-49 years in good health. This chain links TRBV7-9 with TRBJ1-4; D perhaps matches TRBD1 (5 bases). Sequenced material: memory T cells sorted from blood. The CDR3 DNA follows: TGTGCCAGCAGCTTACGGGGGAACAATGAAAAACTGTTTTTT. Its protein product is CASSLRGNNEKLFF.